This T cell receptor beta chain originates from a study of blood T cells in healthy people across ages. Study outcomes and limitations: No one knew whether donors had CMV, which possibly confounded expanded clonotype changes.

This clonotype occurred a few times. The target antigen is unknown. Germline CDR1 is SGDLS and CDR2 is YYNGEE. This CDR3 spans 16 amino acids. Using a J-beta primer mix together with a sample-barcoded 5' primer, a second PCR was run for roughly 7 to 11 cycles. Every single cDNA molecule received a tag from a template-switch adaptor with 12 random nucleotides. There were at least 3 million CDR3-containing paired-end reads obtained from each sample. TCRdb itself ran the 5' RACE reads through MiXCR, one entry per CDR3 protein. The sample holds roughly 1,800,000 distinct CDR3 sequences, 40% to 55% seen once. Each donor had approximately 10 milliliters of peripheral blood drawn.

The sequence was obtained from a middle-aged woman in good health. The chain combines TRBV9 with TRBJ2-5; 10 nucleotides line up with TRBD2. The DNA end favors TRBJ2-7, so the J call may be wrong. Input material: blood. The chain's CDR3 is CASSLLLAGPLNEQYF. The CDR3 coding sequence is TGTGCCAGCAGTCTGTTACTAGCGGGGCCTTTGAACGAGCAGTACTTC.